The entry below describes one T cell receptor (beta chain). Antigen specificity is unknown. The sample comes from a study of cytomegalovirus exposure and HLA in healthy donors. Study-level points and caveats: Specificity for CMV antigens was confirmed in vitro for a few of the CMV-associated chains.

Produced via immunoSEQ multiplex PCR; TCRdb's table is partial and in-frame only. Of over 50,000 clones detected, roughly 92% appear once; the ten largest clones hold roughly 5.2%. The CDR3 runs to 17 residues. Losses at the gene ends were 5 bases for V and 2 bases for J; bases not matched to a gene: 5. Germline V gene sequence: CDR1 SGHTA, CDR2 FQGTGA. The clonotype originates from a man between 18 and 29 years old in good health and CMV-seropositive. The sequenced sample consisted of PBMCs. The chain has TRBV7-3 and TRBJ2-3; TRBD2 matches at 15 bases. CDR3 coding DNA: TGTGCCAGCAGCCCTGGGACTAGCGGGAGGTTCACAGATACGCAGTATTTT. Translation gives CASSPGTSGRFTDTQYF. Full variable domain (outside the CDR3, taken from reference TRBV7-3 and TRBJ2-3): GAGVSQTPSNKVTEKGKYVELRCDPISGHTALYWYRQSLGQGPEFLIYFQGTGAADDSGLPNDRFFAVRPEGSVSTLKIQRTERGDSAVYLCASSPGTSGRFTDTQYFGPGTRLTVL.